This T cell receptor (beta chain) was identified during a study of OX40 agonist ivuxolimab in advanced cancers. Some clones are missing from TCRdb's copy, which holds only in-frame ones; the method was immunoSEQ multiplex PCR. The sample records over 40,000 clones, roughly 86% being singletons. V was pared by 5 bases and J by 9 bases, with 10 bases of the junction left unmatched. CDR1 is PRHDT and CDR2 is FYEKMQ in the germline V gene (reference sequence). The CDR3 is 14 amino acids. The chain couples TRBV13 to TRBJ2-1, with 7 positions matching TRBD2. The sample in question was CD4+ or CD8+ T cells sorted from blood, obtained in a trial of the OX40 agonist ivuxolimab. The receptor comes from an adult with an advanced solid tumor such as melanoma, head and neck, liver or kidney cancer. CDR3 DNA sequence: TGTGCCAGCAGCCCCGAGACTAGCAGGGCTGAGCAGTTCTTC. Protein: CASSPETSRAEQFF.